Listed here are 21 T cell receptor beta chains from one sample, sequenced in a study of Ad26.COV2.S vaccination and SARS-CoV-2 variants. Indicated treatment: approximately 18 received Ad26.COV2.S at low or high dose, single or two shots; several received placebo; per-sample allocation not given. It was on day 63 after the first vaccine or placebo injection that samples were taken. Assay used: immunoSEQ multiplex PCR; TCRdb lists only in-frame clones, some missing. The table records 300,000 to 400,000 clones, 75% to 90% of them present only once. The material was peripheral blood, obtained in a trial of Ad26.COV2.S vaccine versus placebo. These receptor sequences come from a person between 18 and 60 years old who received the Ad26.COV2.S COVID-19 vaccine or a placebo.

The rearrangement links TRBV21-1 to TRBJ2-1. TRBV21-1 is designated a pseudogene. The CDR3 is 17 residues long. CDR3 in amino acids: CASSKGGTYQRWNEQFF. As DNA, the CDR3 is TGTGCCAGCAGCAAAGGTGGAACCTACCAACGTTGGAATGAGCAGTTCTTC.

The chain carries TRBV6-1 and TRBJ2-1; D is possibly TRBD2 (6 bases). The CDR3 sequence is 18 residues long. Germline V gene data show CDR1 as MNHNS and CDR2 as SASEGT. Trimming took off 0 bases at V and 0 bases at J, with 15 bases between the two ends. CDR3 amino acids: CASSEAAGGLNSYNEQFF. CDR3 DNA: TGTGCCAGCAGTGAAGCAGCAGGAGGGTTGAACTCCTACAATGAGCAGTTCTTC.

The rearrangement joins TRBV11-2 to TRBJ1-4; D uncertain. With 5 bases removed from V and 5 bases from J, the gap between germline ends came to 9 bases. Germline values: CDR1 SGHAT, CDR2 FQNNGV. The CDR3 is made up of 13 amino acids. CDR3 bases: TGTGCCAGCAGCCGGGCCGTCAATGAAAAACTGTTTTTT. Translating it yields CASSRAVNEKLFF.

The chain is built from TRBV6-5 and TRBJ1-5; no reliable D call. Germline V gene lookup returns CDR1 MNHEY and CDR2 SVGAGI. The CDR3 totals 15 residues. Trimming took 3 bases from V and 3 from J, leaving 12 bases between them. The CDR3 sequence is CASSYPRDLNQPQHF. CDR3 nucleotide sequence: TGTGCCAGCAGTTATCCCCGGGATCTCAATCAGCCCCAGCATTTT.

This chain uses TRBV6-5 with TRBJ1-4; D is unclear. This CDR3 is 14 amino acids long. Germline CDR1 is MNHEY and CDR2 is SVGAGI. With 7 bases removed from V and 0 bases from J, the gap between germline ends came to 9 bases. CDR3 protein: CASKLGATNEKLFF. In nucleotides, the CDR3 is TGTGCCAGCAAACTCGGTGCAACTAATGAAAAACTGTTTTTT.

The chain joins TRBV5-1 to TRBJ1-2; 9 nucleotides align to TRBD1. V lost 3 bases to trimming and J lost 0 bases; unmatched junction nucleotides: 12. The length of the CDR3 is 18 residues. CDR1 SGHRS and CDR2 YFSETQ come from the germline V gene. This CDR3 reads CASSSNPGQGLANYGYTF. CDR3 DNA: TGCGCCAGCAGCTCAAATCCGGGACAGGGCTTAGCTAACTATGGCTACACCTTC.

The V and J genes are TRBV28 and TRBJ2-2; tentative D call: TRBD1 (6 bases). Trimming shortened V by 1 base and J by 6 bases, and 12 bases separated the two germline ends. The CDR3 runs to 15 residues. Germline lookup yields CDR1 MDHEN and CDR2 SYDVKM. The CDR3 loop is CASSLYRVEAGELFF. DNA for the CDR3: TGTGCCAGCAGTTTATACAGGGTTGAGGCCGGGGAGCTGTTTTTT.

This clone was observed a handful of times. The CDR3 sequence: CASSPPGRVRNSEQFF. The CDR3 coding sequence is TGTGCCAGCTCACCCCCGGGGAGGGTGAGAAATAGTGAGCAGTTCTTC. V and J are TRBV18 and TRBJ2-1; 7 bases line up with TRBD2. This CDR3 contains 16 residues. V lost 3 bases, J lost 9 bases, and 14 bases stayed unmatched. Germline CDR1 and CDR2: KGHSH and LQKENI.

CDR3 in DNA: TGTGCCAGCAGCGTAGGACTAGCGGATGCCCAAGAGACCCAGTACTTC. Amino acid sequence: CASSVGLADAQETQYF. V usage is TRBV9 and J usage is TRBJ2-5, with 9 bases aligning to TRBD2. The V gene end was trimmed by 0 bases and the J gene end by 1 base; junction bases not matched to a gene: 4. The germline V gene has CDR1 SGDLS and CDR2 YYNGEE. CDR3 length equals 16 residues.

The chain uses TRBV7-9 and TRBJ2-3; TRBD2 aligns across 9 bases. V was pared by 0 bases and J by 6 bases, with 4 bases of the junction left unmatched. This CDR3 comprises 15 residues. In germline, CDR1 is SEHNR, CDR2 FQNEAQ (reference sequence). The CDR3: CASSLASGGEDTQYF. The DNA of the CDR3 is TGTGCCAGCAGCTTAGCTAGCGGGGGAGAGGATACGCAGTATTTT.

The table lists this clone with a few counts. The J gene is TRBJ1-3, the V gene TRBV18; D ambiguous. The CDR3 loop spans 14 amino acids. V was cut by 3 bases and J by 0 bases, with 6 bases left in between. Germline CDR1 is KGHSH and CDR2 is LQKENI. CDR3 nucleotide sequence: TGTGCCAGCTCACCTGAGAGCTCTGGAAACACCATATATTTT. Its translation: CASSPESSGNTIYF.

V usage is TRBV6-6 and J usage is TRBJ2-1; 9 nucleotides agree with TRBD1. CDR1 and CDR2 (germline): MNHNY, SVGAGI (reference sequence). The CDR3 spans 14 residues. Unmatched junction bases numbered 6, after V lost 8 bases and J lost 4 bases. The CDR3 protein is CASYGQGPYNEQFF. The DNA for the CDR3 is TGTGCCAGCTATGGACAGGGGCCTTACAATGAGCAGTTCTTC.

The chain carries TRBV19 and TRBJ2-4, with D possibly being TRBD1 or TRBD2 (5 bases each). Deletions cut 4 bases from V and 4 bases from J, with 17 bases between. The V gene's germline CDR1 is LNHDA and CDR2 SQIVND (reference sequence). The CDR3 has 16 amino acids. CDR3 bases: TGTGCCAGTAGTACCAACCGTCGGGGCCCAAAAAACATTCAGTACTTC. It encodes CASSTNRRGPKNIQYF. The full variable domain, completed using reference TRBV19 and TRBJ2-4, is DGGITQSPKYLFRKEGQNVTLSCEQNLNHDAMYWYRQDPGQGLRLIYYSQIVNDFQKGDIAEGYSVSREKKESFPLTVTSAQKNPTAFYLCASSTNRRGPKNIQYFGAGTRLSVL.

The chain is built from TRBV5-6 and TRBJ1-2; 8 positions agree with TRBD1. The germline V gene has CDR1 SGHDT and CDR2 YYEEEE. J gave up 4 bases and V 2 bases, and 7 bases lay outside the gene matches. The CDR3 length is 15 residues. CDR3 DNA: TGTGCCAGCAGCTTATCGGGGACAGGACTCTATGGCTACACCTTC. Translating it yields CASSLSGTGLYGYTF.

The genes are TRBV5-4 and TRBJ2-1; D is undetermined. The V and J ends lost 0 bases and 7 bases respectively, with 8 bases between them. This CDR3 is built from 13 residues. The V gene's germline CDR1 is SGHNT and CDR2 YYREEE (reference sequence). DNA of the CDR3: TGTGCCAGCAGCTTGGGTCTAGAAAATGAGCAGTTCTTC. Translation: CASSLGLENEQFF. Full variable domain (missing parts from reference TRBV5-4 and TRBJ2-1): ETGVTQSPTHLIKTRGQQVTLRCSSQSGHNTVSWYQQALGQGPQFIFQYYREEENGRGNFPPRFSGLQFPNYSSELNVNALELDDSALYLCASSLGLENEQFFGPGTRLTVL.

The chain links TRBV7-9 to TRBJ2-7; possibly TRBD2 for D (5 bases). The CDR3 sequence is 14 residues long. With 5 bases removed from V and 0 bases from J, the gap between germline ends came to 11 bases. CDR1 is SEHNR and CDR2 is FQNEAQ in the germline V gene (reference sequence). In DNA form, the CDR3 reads TGTGCCAGCAGCCCACTAGAGAGCTCCTACGAGCAGTACTTC. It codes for CASSPLESSYEQYF.

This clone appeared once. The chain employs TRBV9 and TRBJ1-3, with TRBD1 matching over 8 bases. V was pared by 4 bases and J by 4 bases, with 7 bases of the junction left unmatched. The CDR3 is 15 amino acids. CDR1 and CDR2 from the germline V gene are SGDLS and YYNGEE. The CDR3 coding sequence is TGTGCCAGCAGCTCCCAACAGGGGGGAGGAAACACCATATATTTT. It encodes CASSSQQGGGNTIYF.

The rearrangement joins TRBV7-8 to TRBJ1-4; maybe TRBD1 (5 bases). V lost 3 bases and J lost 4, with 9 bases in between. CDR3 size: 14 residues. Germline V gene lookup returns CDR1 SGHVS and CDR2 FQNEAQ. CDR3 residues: CASSLGQFNEKLFF. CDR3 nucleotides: TGTGCCAGCAGCTTGGGGCAGTTTAATGAAAAACTGTTTTTT.

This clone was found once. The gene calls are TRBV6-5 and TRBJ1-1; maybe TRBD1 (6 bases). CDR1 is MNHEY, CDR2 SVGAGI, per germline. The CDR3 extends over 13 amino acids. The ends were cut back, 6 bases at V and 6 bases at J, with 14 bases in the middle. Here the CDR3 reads CASRRQRGAEAFF. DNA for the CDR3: TGTGCCAGCAGGAGACAGAGGGGGGCTGAAGCTTTCTTT.

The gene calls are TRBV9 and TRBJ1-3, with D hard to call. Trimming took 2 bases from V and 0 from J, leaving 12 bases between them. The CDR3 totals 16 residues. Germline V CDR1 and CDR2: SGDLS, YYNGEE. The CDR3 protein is CASSVDGSYSGNTIYF. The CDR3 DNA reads TGTGCCAGCAGCGTCGACGGTTCCTACTCTGGAAACACCATATATTTT.

The chain's CDR3 is CASSPILRDRVHGYTF. For the CDR3, the DNA is TGTGCCAGCAGCCCCATCTTACGGGACAGGGTCCATGGCTACACCTTC. The rearrangement joins TRBV7-8 to TRBJ1-2; 9 bases fit TRBD1. The junction had 13 bases not matched to a gene; V was cut back by 5 bases and J by 6 bases. CDR1 and CDR2 from the germline V gene are SGHVS and FQNEAQ. The CDR3 consists of 16 residues.